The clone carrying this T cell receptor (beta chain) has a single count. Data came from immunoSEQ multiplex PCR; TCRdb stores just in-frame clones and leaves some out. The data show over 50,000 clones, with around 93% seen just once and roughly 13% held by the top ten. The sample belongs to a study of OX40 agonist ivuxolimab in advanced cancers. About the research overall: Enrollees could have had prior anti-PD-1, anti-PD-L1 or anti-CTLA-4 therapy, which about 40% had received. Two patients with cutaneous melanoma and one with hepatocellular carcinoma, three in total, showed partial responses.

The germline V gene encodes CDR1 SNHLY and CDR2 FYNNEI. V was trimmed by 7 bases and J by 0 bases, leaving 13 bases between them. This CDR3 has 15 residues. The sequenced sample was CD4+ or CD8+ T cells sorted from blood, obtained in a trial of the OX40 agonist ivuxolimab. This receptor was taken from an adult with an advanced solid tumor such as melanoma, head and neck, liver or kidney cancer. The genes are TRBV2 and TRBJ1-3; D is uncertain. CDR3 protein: CASTPTSLSGNTIYF. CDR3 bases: TGTGCCAGCACCCCGACAAGTCTCTCTGGAAACACCATATATTTT.